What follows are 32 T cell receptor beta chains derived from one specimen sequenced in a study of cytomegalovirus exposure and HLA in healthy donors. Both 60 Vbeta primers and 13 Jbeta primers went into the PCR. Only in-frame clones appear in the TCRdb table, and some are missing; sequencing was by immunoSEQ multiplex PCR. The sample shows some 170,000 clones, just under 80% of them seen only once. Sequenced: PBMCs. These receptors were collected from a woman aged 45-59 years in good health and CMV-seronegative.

CDR3 sequence: CASSYSPGYEQYF. CDR3 in DNA: TGTGCCAGCAGCTATTCGCCGGGCTACGAGCAGTACTTC. The rearrangement joins TRBV7-2 to TRBJ2-7; D is unclear. This CDR3 spans 13 amino acids. Trimming cost V 4 bases and J 3 bases, with 10 bases left between them. The germline V gene encodes CDR1 SGHTA and CDR2 FQGNSA.

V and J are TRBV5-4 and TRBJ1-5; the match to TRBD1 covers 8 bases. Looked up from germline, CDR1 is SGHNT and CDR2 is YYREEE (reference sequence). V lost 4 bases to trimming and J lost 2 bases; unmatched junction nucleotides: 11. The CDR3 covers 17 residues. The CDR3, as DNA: TGTGCCAGCAGCCATTATTCAGGGGGCGGCCGCAATCAGCCCCAGCATTTT. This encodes CASSHYSGGGRNQPQHF.

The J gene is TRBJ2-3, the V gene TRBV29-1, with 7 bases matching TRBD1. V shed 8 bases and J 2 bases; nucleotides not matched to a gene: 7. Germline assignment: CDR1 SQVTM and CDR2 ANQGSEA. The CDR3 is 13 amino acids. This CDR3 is CSMGQTDTDTQYF. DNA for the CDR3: TGCAGCATGGGACAGACGGACACAGATACGCAGTATTTT.

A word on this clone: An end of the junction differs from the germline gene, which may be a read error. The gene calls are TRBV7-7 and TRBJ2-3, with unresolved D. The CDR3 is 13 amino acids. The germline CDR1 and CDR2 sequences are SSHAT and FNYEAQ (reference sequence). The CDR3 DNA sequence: TGTGCTAGCAGCTTAGACCGGACAGATACGCAGTATTTT. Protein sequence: CASSLDRTDTQYF.

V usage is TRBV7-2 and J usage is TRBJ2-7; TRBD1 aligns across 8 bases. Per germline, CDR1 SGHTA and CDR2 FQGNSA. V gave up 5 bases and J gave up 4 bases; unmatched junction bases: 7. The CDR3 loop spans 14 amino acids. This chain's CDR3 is CASSMGQARYEQYF. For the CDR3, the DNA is TGTGCCAGCAGCATGGGACAGGCTCGTTACGAGCAGTACTTC.

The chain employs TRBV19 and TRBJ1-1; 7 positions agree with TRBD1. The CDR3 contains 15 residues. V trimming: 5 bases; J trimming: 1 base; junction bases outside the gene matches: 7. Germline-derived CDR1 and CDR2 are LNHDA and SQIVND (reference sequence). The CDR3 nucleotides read TGTGCCAGTAGTTCCCACAGGGGAAAGAACACTGAAGCTTTCTTT. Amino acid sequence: CASSSHRGKNTEAFF.

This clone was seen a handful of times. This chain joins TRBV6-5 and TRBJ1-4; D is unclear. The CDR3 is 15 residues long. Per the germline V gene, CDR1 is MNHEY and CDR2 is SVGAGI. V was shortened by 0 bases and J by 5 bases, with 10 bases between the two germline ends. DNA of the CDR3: TGTGCCAGCAGTTACTCGAGGGTGGAGAATGAAAAACTGTTTTTT. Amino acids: CASSYSRVENEKLFF.

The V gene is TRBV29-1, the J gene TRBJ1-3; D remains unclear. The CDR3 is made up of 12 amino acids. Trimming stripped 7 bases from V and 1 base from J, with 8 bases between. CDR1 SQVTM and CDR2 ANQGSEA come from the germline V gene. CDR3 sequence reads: CSGWTSGNTIYF. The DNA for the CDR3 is TGCAGCGGCTGGACTTCTGGAAACACCATATATTTT.

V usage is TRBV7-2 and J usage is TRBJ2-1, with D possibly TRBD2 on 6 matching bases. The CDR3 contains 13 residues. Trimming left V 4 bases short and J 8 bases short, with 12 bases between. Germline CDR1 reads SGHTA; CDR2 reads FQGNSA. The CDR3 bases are TGTGCCAGCAGCTCGACTAGGACGGATGAGCAGTTCTTC. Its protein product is CASSSTRTDEQFF. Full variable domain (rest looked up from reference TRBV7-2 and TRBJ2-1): GAGVSQSPSNKVTEKGKDVELRCDPISGHTALYWYRQSLGQGLEFLIYFQGNSAPDKSGLPSDRFSAERTGGSVSTLTIQRTQQEDSAVYLCASSSTRTDEQFFGPGTRLTVL.

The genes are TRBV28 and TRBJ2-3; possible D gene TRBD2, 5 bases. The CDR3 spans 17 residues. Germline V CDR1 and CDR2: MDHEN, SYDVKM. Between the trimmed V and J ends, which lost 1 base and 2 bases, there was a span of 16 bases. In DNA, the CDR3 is TGTGCCAGCAGTTTATCGGGGAACGGGATCTACACAGATACGCAGTATTTT. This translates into CASSLSGNGIYTDTQYF.

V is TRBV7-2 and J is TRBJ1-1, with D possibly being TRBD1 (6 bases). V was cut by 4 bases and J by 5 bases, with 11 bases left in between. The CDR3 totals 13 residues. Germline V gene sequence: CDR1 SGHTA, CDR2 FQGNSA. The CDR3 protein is CASSSRGATEAFF. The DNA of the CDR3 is TGTGCCAGCAGCTCCCGGGGGGCAACTGAAGCTTTCTTT.

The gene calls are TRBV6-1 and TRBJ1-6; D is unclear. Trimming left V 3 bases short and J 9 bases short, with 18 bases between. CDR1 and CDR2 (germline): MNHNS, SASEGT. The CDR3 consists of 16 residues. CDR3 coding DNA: TGTGCCAGCAGTGAGACCCTGGGTCCCGGCGGTTCACCCCTCCACTTT. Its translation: CASSETLGPGGSPLHF.

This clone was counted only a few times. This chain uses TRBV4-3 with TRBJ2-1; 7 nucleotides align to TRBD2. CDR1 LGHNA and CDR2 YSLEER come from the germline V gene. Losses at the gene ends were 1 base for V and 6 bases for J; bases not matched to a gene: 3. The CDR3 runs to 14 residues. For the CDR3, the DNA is TGCGCCAGCAGCCAAGGCCGGACTAGCAATGAGCAGTTCTTC. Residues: CASSQGRTSNEQFF.

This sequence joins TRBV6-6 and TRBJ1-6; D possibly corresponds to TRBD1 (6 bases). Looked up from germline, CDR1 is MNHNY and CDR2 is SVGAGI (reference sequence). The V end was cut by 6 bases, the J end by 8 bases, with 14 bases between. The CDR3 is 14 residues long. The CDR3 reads CASRGHSEYSPLHF. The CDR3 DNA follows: TGTGCCAGCAGGGGACATTCAGAATATTCACCCCTCCACTTT.

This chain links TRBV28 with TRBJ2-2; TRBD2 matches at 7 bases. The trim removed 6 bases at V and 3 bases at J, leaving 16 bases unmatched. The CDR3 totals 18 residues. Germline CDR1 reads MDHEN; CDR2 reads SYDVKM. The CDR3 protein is CASRLPPSWGGDTGELFF. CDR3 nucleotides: TGTGCCAGCAGGTTACCCCCCTCTTGGGGAGGGGACACCGGGGAGCTGTTTTTT.

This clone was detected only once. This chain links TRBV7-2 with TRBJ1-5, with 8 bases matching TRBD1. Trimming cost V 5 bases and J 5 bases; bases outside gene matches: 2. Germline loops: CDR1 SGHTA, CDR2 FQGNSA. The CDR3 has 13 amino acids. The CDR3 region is CASSPDRDQPQHF. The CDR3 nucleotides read TGTGCCAGCAGCCCGGACAGGGATCAGCCCCAGCATTTT.

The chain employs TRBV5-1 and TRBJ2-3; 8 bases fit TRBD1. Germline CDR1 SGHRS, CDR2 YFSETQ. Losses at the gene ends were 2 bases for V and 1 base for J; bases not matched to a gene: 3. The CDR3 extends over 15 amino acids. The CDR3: CASSLVTGGTDTQYF. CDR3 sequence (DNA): TGCGCCAGCAGCTTAGTGACAGGGGGCACAGATACGCAGTATTTT.

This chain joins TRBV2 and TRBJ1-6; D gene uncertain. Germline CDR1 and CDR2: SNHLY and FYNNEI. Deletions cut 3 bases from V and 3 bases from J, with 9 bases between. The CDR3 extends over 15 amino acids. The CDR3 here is CASSDEIVYNSPLHF. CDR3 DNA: TGTGCCAGCAGTGACGAGATCGTCTATAATTCACCCCTCCACTTT.

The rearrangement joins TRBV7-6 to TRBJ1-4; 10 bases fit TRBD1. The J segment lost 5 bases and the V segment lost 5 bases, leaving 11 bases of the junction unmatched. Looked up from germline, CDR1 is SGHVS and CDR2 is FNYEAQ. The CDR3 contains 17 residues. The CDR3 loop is CASSPLRTGGMNEKLFF. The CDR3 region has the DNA TGTGCCAGCAGCCCATTGCGGACAGGGGGAATGAATGAAAAACTGTTTTTT.

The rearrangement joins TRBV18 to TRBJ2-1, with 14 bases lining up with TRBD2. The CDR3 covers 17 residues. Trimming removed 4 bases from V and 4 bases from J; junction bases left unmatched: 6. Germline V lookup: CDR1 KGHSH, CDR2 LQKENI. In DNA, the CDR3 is TGTGCCAGCTCACAACCCGGGACTAGCGGGGGATACAATGAGCAGTTCTTC. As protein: CASSQPGTSGGYNEQFF.

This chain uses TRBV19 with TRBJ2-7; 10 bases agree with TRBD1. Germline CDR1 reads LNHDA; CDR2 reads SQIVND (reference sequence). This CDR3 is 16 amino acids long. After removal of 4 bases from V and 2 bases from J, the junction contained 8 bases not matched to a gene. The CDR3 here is CASSTRQGAIPYEQYF. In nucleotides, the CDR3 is TGTGCCAGTAGTACAAGACAGGGGGCAATTCCCTACGAGCAGTACTTC.

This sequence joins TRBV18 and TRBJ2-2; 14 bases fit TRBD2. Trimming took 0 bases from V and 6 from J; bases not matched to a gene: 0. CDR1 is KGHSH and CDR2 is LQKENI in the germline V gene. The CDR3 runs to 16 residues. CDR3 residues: CASSPPGLAGAGELFF. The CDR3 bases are TGTGCCAGCTCACCACCGGGACTAGCGGGAGCCGGGGAGCTGTTTTTT.

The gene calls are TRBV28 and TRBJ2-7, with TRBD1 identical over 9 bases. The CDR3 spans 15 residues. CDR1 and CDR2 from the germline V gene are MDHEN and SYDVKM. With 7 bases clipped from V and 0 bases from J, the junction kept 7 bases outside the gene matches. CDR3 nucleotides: TGTGCCAGCACCTCCAGACAGGGGGTCTCCTACGAGCAGTACTTC. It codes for CASTSRQGVSYEQYF.

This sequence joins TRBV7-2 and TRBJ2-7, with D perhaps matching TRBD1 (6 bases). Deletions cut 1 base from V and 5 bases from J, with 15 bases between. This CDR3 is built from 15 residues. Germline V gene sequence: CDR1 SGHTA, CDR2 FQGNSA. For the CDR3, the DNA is TGTGCCAGCAGCTTAGAGGGGACAATGTACGACGAGCAGTACTTC. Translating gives CASSLEGTMYDEQYF.

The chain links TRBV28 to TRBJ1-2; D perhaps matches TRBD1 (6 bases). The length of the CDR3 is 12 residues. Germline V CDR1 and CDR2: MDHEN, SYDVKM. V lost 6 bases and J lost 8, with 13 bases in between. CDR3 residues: CASRPGQYGYTF. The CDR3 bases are TGTGCCAGCAGGCCTGGACAGTACGGCTACACCTTC.

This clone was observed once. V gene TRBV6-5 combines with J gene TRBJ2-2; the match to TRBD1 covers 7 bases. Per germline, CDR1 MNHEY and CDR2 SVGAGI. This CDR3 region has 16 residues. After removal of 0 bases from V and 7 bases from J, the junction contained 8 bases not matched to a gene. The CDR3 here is CASSYSKGGTSGELFF. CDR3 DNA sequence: TGTGCCAGCAGTTACTCGAAAGGGGGCACCAGCGGGGAGCTGTTTTTT.

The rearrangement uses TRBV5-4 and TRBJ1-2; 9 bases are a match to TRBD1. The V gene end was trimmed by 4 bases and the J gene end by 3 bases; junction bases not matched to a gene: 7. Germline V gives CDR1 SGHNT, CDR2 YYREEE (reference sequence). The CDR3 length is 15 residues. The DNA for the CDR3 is TGTGCCAGCAGCACTACAGGGGGCGTCGACTATGGCTACACCTTC. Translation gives CASSTTGGVDYGYTF.

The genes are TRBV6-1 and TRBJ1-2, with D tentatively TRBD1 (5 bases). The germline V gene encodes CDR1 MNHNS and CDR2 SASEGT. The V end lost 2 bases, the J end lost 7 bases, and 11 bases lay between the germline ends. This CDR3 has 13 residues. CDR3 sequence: CASSENRGGGYTF. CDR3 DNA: TGTGCCAGCAGTGAAAACCGGGGGGGTGGCTACACCTTC.

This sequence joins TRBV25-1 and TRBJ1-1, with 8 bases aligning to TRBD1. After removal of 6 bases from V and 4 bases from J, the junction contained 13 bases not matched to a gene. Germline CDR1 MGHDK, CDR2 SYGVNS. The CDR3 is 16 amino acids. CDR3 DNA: TGTGCCAGCAGCCACTCCGGACAGGGAGGGACCACTGAAGCTTTCTTT. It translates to CASSHSGQGGTTEAFF.

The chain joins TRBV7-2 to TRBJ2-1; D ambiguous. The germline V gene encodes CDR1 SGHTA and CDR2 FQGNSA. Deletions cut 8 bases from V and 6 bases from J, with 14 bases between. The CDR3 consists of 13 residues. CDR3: CASLDIRGNEQFF. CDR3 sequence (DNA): TGTGCCAGCTTAGATATTCGCGGCAATGAGCAGTTCTTC.

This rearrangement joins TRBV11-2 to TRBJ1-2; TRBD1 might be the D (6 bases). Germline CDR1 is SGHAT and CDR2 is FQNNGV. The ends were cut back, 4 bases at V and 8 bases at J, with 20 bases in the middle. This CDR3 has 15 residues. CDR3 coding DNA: TGTGCCAGCAGCTCCACCAGGGGCAGACGGCGAGGCTACACCTTC. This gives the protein CASSSTRGRRRGYTF.

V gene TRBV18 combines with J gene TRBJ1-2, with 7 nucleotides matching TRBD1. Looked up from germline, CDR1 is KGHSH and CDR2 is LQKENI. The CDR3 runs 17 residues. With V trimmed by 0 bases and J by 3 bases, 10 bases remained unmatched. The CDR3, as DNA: TGTGCCAGCTCACCACCGGTGTCCAGGGGGTACTACTATGGCTACACCTTC. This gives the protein CASSPPVSRGYYYGYTF.